Reported below is one T cell receptor (beta chain). The data were taken from a study of blood T cell repertoires in COVID-19. About the research overall: Specimens from acute and convalescent COVID-19 originated in the United States, Italy and Spain.

Sequencing was performed with immunoSEQ multiplex PCR; in TCRdb, only in-frame clones are kept and a portion is missing. The data show approximately 190,000 clones, around 84% seen once. V was cut by 0 bases and J by 7 bases, with 12 bases left in between. The CDR3 is made up of 14 amino acids. The germline gives CDR1 LGHDT, CDR2 YNNKEL (reference sequence). This clonotype was obtained from a man older than 75 with acute or convalescent COVID-19. V usage is TRBV3-1 (or the pseudogene TRBV3-2) and J usage is TRBJ1-2; a weak D match, TRBD1 (6 bases). What was sequenced was peripheral blood. The CDR3 reads CASSQEGRGSGYTF. The CDR3 DNA reads as TGTGCCAGCAGCCAAGAAGGCAGGGGATCTGGCTACACCTTC.